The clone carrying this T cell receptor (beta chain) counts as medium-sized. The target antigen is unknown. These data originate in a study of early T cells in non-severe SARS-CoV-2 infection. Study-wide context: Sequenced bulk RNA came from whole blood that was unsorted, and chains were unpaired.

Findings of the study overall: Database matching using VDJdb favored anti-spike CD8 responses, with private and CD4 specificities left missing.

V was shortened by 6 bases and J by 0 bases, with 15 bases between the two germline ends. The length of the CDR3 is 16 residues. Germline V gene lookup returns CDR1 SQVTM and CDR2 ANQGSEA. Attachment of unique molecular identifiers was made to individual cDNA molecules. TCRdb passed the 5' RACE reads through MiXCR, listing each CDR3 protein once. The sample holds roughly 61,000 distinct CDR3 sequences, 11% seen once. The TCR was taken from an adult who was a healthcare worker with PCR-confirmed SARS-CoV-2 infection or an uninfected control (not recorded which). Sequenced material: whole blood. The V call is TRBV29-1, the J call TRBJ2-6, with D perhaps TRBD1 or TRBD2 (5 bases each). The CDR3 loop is CSVSRDVDSGANVLTF. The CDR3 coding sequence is TGCAGCGTCTCCCGGGACGTTGACTCTGGGGCCAACGTCCTGACTTTC.